This TCR beta chain emerged from a study of OX40 agonist ivuxolimab in advanced cancers. Overall study: Three individuals attained partial responses, comprising one hepatocellular carcinoma case and two cutaneous melanoma cases.

Samples of blood were obtained at baseline, on cycle 4 day 1, and on cycle 7 day 1. Concerning this clone: Its antigen is unknown.

Findings and caveats of the study: Researchers did not determine the expanded peripheral T cells' antigen specificity.

The protocol was immunoSEQ multiplex PCR, while the TCRdb copy is restricted to in-frame clones and leaves out a portion. The profile shows approximately 92,000 clones, more than 95% of them singletons. Trimming cost V 5 bases and J 6 bases, with 19 bases left between them. The length of the CDR3 is 15 residues. Germline V gives CDR1 MNHEY, CDR2 SMNVEV (reference sequence). The chain is built from TRBV27 and TRBJ1-2, with D possibly being TRBD1 (5 bases). The sample in question was CD4+ or CD8+ T cells sorted from blood, obtained in a trial of the OX40 agonist ivuxolimab. The source is an adult with an advanced solid tumor such as melanoma, head and neck, liver or kidney cancer. CDR3 in DNA: TGTGCCAGCAGTCCCGACAGTGGGGGGTTCCATGGCTACACCTTC. It translates to CASSPDSGGFHGYTF.